The sequence of this T cell receptor beta chain was determined in a study of control samples from healthy donors and cancer patients (dated by TCRdb to 2018 to 2021). In regard to this clone: Its recognized antigen is unknown. It has no much larger one-base neighbor in the sample; base qualities were not kept.

The germline V gene (reference sequence) sets CDR1 to LGHDT and CDR2 to YNNKEL. Between the V and J ends, shortened by 5 bases and 3 bases respectively, the junction contains 8 bases. The CDR3 holds 13 amino acids from the cysteine to the phenylalanine. Left in the record is the CDR3 DNA by itself, 39 bases read in frame from the first base. The receptor library was made with the immunoSEQ multiplex PCR assay. The source is immuneACCESS, and TCRdb retained only in-frame sequences with V and J called. Part of the clones is not carried over; for the studies checked, unresolved V genes explain less than half of this, and the remainder is unexplained. The sample table records approximately 70,000 clones; less than 95% of these occur just once. Jointly, the top ten make up about 1.2% of the sample.

The receptor comes from a woman between 50 and 59 years old with colorectal cancer. Sequencing was performed on PBMCs. Recombination joined TRBV3-1 (or the pseudogene TRBV3-2) with TRBJ2-1; a tentative D match to TRBD2 spans 5 bases. The CDR3 is CASSSGDYNEQFF. The DNA sequence follows: TGTGCCAGCAGCTCCGGGGACTACAATGAGCAGTTCTTC.